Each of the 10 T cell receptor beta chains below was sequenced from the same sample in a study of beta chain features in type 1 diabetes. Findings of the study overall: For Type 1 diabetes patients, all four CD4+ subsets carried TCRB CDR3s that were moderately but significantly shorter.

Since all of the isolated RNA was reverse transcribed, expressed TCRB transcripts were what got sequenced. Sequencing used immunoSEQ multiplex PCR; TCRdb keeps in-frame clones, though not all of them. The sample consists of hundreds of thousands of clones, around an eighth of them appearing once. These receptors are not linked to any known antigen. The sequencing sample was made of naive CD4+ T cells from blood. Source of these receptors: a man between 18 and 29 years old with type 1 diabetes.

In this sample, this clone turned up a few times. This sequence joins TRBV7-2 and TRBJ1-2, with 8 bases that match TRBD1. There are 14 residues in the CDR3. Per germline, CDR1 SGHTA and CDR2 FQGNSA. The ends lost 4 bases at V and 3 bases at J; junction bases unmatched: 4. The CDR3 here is CASSWQGADYGYTF. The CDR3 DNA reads TGTGCCAGCAGCTGGCAGGGGGCAGACTATGGCTACACCTTC.

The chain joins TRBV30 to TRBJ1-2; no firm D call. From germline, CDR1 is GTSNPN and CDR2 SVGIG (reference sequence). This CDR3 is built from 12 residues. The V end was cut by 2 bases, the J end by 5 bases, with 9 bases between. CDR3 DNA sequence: TGTGCCTGGAGTAGGGCCGATTATGGCTACACCTTC. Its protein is CAWSRADYGYTF.

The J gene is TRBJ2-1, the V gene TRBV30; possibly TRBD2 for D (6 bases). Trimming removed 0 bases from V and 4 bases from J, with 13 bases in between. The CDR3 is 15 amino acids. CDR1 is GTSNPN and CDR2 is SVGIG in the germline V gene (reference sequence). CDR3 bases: TGTGCCTGGAGTGTACGGGGGTCTGAGTACAATGAGCAGTTCTTC. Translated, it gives CAWSVRGSEYNEQFF.

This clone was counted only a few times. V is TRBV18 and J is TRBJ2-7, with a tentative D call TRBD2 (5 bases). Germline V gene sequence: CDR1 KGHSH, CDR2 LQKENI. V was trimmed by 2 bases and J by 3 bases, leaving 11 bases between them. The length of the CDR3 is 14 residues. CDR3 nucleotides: TGTGCCAGCTCACCAGGCCGGGAAGGCTACGAGCAGTACTTC. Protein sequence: CASSPGREGYEQYF.

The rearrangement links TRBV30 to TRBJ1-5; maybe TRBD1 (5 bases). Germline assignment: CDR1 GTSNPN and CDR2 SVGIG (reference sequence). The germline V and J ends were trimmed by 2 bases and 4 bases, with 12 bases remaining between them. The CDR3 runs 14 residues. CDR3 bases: TGTGCCTGGAGTACGGGGCCCTTAAATCAGCCCCAGCATTTT. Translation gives CAWSTGPLNQPQHF.

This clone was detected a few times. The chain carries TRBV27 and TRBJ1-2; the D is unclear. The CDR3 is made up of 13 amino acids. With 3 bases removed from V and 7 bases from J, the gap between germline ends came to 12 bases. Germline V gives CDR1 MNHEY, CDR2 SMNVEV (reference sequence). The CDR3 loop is CASSFIGNGGYTF. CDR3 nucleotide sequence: TGTGCCAGCAGTTTTATAGGGAACGGTGGCTACACCTTC.

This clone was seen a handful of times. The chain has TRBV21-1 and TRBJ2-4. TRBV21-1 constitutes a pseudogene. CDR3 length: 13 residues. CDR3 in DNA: TGTGCCAGCAACGGGGGCGCCAAAAACATTCAGTACTTC. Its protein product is CASNGGAKNIQYF.

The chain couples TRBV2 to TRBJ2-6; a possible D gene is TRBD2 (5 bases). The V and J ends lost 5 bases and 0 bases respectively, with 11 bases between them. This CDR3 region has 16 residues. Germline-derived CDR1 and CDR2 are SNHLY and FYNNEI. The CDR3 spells CASSPQGGSGANVLTF. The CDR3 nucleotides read TGTGCCAGCAGTCCCCAAGGAGGCTCTGGGGCCAACGTCCTGACTTTC. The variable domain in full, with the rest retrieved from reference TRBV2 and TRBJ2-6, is EPEVTQTPSHQVTQMGQEVILRCVPISNHLYFYWYRQILGQKVEFLVSFYNNEISEKSEIFDDQFSVERPDGSNFTLKIRSTKLEDSAMYFCASSPQGGSGANVLTFGAGSRLTVL.

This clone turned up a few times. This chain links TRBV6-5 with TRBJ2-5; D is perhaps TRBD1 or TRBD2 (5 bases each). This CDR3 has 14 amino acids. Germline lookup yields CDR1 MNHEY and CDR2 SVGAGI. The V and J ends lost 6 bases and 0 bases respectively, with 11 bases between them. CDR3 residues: CASSWDPYQETQYF. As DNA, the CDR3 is TGTGCCAGCAGCTGGGACCCGTACCAAGAGACCCAGTACTTC.

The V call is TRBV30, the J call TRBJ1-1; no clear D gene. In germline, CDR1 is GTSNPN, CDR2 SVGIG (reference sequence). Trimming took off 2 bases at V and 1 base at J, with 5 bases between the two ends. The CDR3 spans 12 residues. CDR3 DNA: TGTGCCTGGAGTTTTTCGAACACTGAAGCTTTCTTT. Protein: CAWSFSNTEAFF.